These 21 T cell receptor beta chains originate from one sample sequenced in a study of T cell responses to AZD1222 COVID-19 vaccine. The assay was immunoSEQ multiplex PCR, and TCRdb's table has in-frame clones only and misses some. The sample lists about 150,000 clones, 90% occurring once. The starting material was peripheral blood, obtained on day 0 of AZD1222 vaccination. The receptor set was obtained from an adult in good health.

The CDR3 spells CASSQPTGSSYNEQFF. CDR3 bases: TGTGCCAGCTCACAACCGACAGGGAGCTCCTACAATGAGCAGTTCTTC. The chain joins TRBV18 to TRBJ2-1, with TRBD1 identical over 7 bases. Germline assignment: CDR1 KGHSH and CDR2 LQKENI. The trim removed 4 bases at V and 0 bases at J, leaving 6 bases unmatched. CDR3 length: 16 amino acids.

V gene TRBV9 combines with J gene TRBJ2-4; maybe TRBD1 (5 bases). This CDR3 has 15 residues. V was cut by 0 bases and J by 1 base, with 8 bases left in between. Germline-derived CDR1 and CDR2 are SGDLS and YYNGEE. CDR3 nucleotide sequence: TGTGCCAGCAGCGTAGGGGGCGGTGCCAAAAACATTCAGTACTTC. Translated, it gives CASSVGGGAKNIQYF. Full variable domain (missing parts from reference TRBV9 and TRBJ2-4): DSGVTQTPKHLITATGQRVTLRCSPRSGDLSVYWYQQSLDQGLQFLIQYYNGEERAKGNILERFSAQQFPDLHSELNLSSLELGDSALYFCASSVGGGAKNIQYFGAGTRLSVL.

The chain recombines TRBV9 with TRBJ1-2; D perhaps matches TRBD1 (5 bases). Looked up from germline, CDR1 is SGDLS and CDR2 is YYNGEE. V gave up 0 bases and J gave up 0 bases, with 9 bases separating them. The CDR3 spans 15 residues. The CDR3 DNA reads TGTGCCAGCAGCGTAGAACAGGCTACTAACTATGGCTACACCTTC. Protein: CASSVEQATNYGYTF.

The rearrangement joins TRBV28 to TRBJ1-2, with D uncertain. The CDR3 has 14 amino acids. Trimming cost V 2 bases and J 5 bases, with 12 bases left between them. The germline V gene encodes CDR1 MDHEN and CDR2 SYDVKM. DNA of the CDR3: TGTGCCAGCAGTTTAGTGGGCGCGCGGTATGGCTACACCTTC. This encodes CASSLVGARYGYTF.

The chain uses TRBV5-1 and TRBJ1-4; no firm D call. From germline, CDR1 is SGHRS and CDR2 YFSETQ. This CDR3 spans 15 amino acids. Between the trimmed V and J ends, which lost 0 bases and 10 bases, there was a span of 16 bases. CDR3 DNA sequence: TGCGCCAGCAGCTTGGCCACTGGGCAGGATTTAAAACTGTTTTTT. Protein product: CASSLATGQDLKLFF. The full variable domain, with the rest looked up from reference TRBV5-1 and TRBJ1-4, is KAGVTQTPRYLIKTRGQQVTLSCSPISGHRSVSWYQQTPGQGLQFLFEYFSETQRNKGNFPGRFSGRQFSNSRSEMNVSTLELGDSALYLCASSLATGQDLKLFFGSGTQLSVL.

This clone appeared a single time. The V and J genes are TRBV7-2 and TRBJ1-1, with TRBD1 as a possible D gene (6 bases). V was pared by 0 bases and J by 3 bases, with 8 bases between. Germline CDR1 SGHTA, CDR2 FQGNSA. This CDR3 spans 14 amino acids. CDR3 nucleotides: TGTGCCAGCAGCTTAGCCAGGGGTGACACTGAAGCTTTCTTT. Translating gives CASSLARGDTEAFF.

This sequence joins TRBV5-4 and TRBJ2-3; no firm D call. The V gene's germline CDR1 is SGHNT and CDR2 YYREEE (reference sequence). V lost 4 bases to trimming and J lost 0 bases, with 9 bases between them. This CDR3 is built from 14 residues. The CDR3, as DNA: TGTGCCAGCAGCCCGAAGGACAGCACAGATACGCAGTATTTT. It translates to CASSPKDSTDTQYF.

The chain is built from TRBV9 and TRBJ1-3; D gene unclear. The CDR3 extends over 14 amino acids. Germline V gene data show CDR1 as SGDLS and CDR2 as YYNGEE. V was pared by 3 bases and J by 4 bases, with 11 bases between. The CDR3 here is CASSAGDSGNTIYF. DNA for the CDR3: TGTGCCAGCAGCGCGGGTGATTCCGGAAACACCATATATTTT.

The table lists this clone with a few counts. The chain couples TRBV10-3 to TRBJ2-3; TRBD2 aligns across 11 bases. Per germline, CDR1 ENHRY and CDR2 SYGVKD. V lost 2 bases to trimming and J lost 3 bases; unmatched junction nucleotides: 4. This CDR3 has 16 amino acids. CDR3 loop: CAISERTSGFTDTQYF. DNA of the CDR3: TGTGCCATCAGTGAGAGGACTAGCGGGTTTACAGATACGCAGTATTTT.

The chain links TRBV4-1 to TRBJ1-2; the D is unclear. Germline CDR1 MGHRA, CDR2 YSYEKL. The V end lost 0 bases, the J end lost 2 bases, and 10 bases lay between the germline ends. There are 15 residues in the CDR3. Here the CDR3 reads CASSQDMTKNYGYTF. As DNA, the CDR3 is TGCGCCAGCAGCCAAGATATGACGAAGAACTATGGCTACACCTTC.

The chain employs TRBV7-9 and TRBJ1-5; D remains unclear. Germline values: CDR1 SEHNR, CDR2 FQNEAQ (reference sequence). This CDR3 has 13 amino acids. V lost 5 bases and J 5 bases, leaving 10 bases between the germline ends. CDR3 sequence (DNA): TGTGCCAGCAGCCCTCAGGCAGATCAGCCCCAGCATTTT. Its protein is CASSPQADQPQHF.

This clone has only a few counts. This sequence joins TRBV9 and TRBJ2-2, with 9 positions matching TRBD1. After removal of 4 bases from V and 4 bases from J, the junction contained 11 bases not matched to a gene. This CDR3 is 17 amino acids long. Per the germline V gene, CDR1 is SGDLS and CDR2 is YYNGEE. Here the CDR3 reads CASSSITGTGPTGELFF. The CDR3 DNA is TGTGCCAGCAGCTCTATTACCGGGACAGGGCCCACCGGGGAGCTGTTTTTT. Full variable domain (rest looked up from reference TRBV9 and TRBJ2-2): DSGVTQTPKHLITATGQRVTLRCSPRSGDLSVYWYQQSLDQGLQFLIQYYNGEERAKGNILERFSAQQFPDLHSELNLSSLELGDSALYFCASSSITGTGPTGELFFGEGSRLTVL.

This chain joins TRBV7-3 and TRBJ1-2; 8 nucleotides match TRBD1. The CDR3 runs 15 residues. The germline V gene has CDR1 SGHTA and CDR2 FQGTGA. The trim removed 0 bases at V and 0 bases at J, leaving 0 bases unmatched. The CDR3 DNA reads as TGTGCCAGCAGCTTAACGGGACAGGCTAACTATGGCTACACCTTC. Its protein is CASSLTGQANYGYTF.

The CDR3 DNA sequence: TGTGCCAGCAAGGGACTAGCGGGAGTGCTGTACTTC. It specifies CASKGLAGVLYF. The chain combines TRBV27 with TRBJ2-7, with TRBD2 identical over 14 bases. The V gene's germline CDR1 is MNHEY and CDR2 SMNVEV (reference sequence). V shed 7 bases and J 12 bases; nucleotides not matched to a gene: 5. The CDR3 sequence is 12 residues long.

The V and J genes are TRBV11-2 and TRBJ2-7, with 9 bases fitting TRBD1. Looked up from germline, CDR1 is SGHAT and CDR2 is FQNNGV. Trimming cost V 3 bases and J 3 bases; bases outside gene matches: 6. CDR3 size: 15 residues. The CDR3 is CASSFSGTGFYEQYF. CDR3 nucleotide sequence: TGTGCCAGCAGCTTCTCCGGGACAGGGTTCTACGAGCAGTACTTC.

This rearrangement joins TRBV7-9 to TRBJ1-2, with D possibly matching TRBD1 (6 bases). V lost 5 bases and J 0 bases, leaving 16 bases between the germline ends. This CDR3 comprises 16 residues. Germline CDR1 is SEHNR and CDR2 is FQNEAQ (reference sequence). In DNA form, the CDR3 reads TGTGCCAGCAGCACAGGCGGGACACCTTCTAACTATGGCTACACCTTC. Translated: CASSTGGTPSNYGYTF.

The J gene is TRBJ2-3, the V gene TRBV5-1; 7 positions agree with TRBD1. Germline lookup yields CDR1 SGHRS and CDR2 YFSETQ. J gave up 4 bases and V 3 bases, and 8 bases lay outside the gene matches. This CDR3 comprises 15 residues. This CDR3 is CASSSLGGVADTQYF. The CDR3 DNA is TGCGCCAGCAGCTCCCTAGGGGGCGTTGCAGATACGCAGTATTTT.

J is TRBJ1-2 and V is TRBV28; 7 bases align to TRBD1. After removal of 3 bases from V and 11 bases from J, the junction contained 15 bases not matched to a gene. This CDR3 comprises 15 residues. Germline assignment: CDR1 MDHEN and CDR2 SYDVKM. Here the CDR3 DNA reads TGTGCCAGCAGTTTTGCTGGCCCCGGACAGGCCCATTACACCTTC. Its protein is CASSFAGPGQAHYTF.

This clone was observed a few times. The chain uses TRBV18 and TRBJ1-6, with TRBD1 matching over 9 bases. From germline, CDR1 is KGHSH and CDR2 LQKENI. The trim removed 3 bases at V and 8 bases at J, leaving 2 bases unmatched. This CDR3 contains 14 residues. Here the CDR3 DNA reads TGTGCCAGCTCACCGACAGGGGGTGATTCACCCCTCCACTTT. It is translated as CASSPTGGDSPLHF.

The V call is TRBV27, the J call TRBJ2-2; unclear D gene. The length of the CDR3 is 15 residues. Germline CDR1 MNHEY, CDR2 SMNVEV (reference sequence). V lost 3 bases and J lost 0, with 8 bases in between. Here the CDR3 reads CASSLTKPNTGELFF. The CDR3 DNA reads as TGTGCCAGCAGTTTGACCAAACCGAACACCGGGGAGCTGTTTTTT.

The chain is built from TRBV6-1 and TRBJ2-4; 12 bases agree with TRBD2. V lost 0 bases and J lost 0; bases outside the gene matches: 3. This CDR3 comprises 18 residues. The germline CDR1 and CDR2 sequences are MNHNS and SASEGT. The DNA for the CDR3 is TGTGCCAGCAGTGAAGCGAAGGGACTAGCGGGAGCCAAAAACATTCAGTACTTC. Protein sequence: CASSEAKGLAGAKNIQYF.